Each of the 8 T cell receptor beta chains below was sequenced from the same sample in a study of vaccination effects on CD4 cells after COVID-19. These TCRs are of unknown antigen specificity. Sequencing followed a ViraFEST assay step that expanded antigen-specific CD4+ T cells with viral peptide pools. Subsequent to 10 days of culture, CD4+ T cells were isolated. Participants each got two BNT162b2 or mRNA-1273 vaccine doses. TCRdb's table, derived via immunoSEQ multiplex PCR, lists solely in-frame clones and lacks some. This sample has roughly 55,000 clones, with around four fifths found just once. This specimen consisted of CD4+ T cells from PBMCs cultured with HCoV-OC43 spike peptides, obtained after COVID-19 vaccination. Subset given: HCoV-OC43 spike overlapping peptide pool stimulation. These receptors were taken from a human donor who received a COVID-19 vaccine.

By frequency in the sample, this clone is medium-sized. This chain links TRBV7-2 with TRBJ2-5; 8 bases are shared with TRBD1. Per the germline V gene, CDR1 is SGHTA and CDR2 is FQGNSA. This CDR3 spans 14 amino acids. V was clipped by 6 bases and J by 2 bases; unmatched bases: 5. The CDR3 sequence is CASSLYRGQETQYF. CDR3 coding DNA: TGTGCCAGCAGTTTATACAGGGGGCAAGAGACCCAGTACTTC. The entire variable domain, with the rest obtained from reference TRBV7-2 and TRBJ2-5, is as follows: GAGVSQSPSNKVTEKGKDVELRCDPISGHTALYWYRQSLGQGLEFLIYFQGNSAPDKSGLPSDRFSAERTGGSVSTLTIQRTQQEDSAVYLCASSLYRGQETQYFGPGTRLLVL.

V is TRBV12-5 and J is TRBJ2-1, with TRBD2 as a possible D gene (6 bases). CDR3 length equals 17 residues. CDR1 LGHNT and CDR2 FRNRAP come from the germline V gene. The V and J ends lost 5 bases and 2 bases respectively, with 19 bases between them. Here the CDR3 reads CASGGPGTRSPYNEQFF. The CDR3 coding sequence is TGTGCTAGTGGTGGGCCCGGGACTCGGAGTCCCTACAATGAGCAGTTCTTC.

This clone was detected once. V and J are TRBV5-1 and TRBJ1-4; TRBD1 matches 7 bases. This CDR3 is 15 amino acids long. Per the germline V gene, CDR1 is SGHRS and CDR2 is YFSETQ. Trimming cost V 3 bases and J 8 bases; bases outside gene matches: 10. CDR3 in DNA: TGCGCCAGCAGCTCAACAGGGGAAGGCAACGAAAAACTGTTTTTT. Translating it yields CASSSTGEGNEKLFF.

The CDR3: CASSVDRSSYNEQFF. CDR3 coding DNA: TGTGCCAGCAGCGTAGACCGGAGCTCCTACAATGAGCAGTTCTTC. The rearrangement links TRBV9 to TRBJ2-1, with D uncertain. Germline lookup yields CDR1 SGDLS and CDR2 YYNGEE. This CDR3 spans 15 amino acids. Trimming removed 0 bases at V and 0 bases at J, with 7 bases between.

The chain employs TRBV5-1 and TRBJ2-2; D is undetermined. Trimming removed 1 base at V and 1 base at J, with 8 bases between. The CDR3 consists of 15 residues. Per the germline V gene, CDR1 is SGHRS and CDR2 is YFSETQ. CDR3 region: CASSLTGLNTGELFF. The CDR3 bases are TGCGCCAGCAGCTTGACCGGGTTGAACACCGGGGAGCTGTTTTTT.

The chain joins TRBV6-5 to TRBJ2-3; 8 bases line up with TRBD1. CDR1 and CDR2 (germline): MNHEY, SVGAGI. The CDR3 loop spans 14 amino acids. V trimming: 4 bases; J trimming: 5 bases; junction bases outside the gene matches: 5. The CDR3 reads CASSLDRAQDTQYF. As DNA, the CDR3 is TGTGCCAGCAGTTTGGACAGGGCCCAAGATACGCAGTATTTT.

The chain employs TRBV19 and TRBJ1-5, with D perhaps matching TRBD1 (5 bases). V lost 6 bases, J lost 4 bases, and 22 bases lay in between. The germline V gene has CDR1 LNHDA and CDR2 SQIVND (reference sequence). This CDR3 is built from 17 residues. The CDR3 coding sequence is TGTGCCAGTAGCCCGGCCCTGGGGGGATTAGGGAATCAGCCCCAGCATTTT. Amino acid sequence: CASSPALGGLGNQPQHF.

The J gene is TRBJ1-2, the V gene TRBV19, with a tentative D call TRBD1 (5 bases). Germline-derived CDR1 and CDR2 are LNHDA and SQIVND (reference sequence). The V end lost 4 bases, the J end lost 7 bases, and 22 bases lay between the germline ends. The CDR3 consists of 16 residues. The CDR3: CASSNQASGGVGGYTF. The CDR3 coding sequence is TGTGCCAGTAGTAACCAAGCCTCGGGGGGAGTTGGTGGCTACACCTTC.